These T cell receptor beta chains were read from a single sample in a study of blood T cells in healthy people across ages. TCRdb called the 5' RACE reads again in MiXCR, with one record for every CDR3 protein. The sample lists around 500,000 distinct CDR3 sequences, over 25% occurring once. The sample was also reused in another study, on T cells of mothers and their children.

Source material: blood. All receptors come from a boy aged 2 to 10 in good health. Each CDR3 is given with its conserved first and last residue. The D gene is left open where the match is weak. Clone sizes are given selectively: once, few, many, or a class where the clone is expanded.

TRBD1 - TRBJ1-4 TRBV29-1 CSGTGDATNEKLFF TGCAGCGGAACAGGGGACGCAACTAATGAAAAACTGTTTTTT
- - TRBJ1-2 TRBV6-5 CASTTESRGGGYTF TGTGCCAGCACGACAGAATCGAGAGGAGGAGGCTACACCTTC
TRBD2 - TRBJ2-5 TRBV30 CAWSGRRQETQYF TGTGCCTGGAGCGGGAGGAGACAAGAGACCCAGTACTTC
- few TRBJ1-2 TRBV28 CASTLPGEVGYTF TGTGCCAGCACACTCCCAGGGGAGGTTGGCTACACCTTC
- few TRBJ2-7 TRBV12-3/TRBV12-4 CASSLGSGFEQYF TGTGCCAGCAGTTTAGGTTCGGGGTTCGAGCAGTACTTC
- few TRBJ2-3 TRBV5-1 CASSLLYPSTDTQYF TGCGCCAGCAGCTTGCTCTACCCTAGCACAGATACGCAGTATTTT
TRBD1 - TRBJ1-1 TRBV5-4 CASSSGTGIVNTEAFF TGTGCCAGCAGTTCCGGGACAGGGATCGTCAACACTGAAGCTTTCTTT
TRBD1 - TRBJ2-5 TRBV7-9 CASSPDRVETQYF TGTGCCAGCAGCCCGGACAGGGTGGAGACCCAGTACTTC
TRBD1 - TRBJ1-2 TRBV7-2 CASSSQAGTENYGYTF TGTGCCAGCAGCTCACAAGCCGGGACAGAGAACTATGGCTACACCTTC
- - TRBJ2-7 TRBV12-3/TRBV12-4 CASSRMSYEQYF TGTGCCAGCAGTCGGATGTCCTACGAGCAGTACTTC
- few TRBJ2-7 TRBV20-1 CSASKGLSTLSEQYF TGCAGTGCTAGCAAGGGACTTTCCACCCTGAGCGAGCAGTACTTC
- few TRBJ1-2 TRBV10-3 CAIRPRNYGYTF TGTGCCATCAGGCCACGGAACTATGGCTACACCTTC
TRBD1 few TRBJ1-4 TRBV12-5 CASGFVQGTEPTNEKLFF TGTGCTAGTGGTTTTGTACAGGGGACTGAACCAACTAATGAAAAACTGTTTTTT
TRBD1 - TRBJ2-1 TRBV5-1 CAGSRGQGEQFF TGCGCCGGCAGCAGGGGACAGGGTGAGCAGTTCTTC
- - TRBJ1-2 TRBV5-5 CASSLTGLPTLSYGYTF TGTGCCAGCAGCTTGACCGGACTTCCTACGTTGAGCTATGGCTACACCTTC
- - TRBJ2-5 TRBV29-1 CSVGTQETQYF TGCAGCGTTGGGACCCAAGAGACCCAGTACTTC
- few TRBJ2-7 TRBV5-5 CASTWTLTSSYEQYF TGTGCCAGCACCTGGACATTGACCAGCTCCTACGAGCAGTACTTC
TRBD1 - TRBJ2-1 TRBV7-9 CASSRDGTGLHEQFF TGTGCCAGCAGCCGGGACGGGACAGGGCTCCATGAGCAGTTCTTC
- few TRBJ1-1 TRBV20-1 CSARDEEGPTEAFF TGCAGTGCTAGAGATGAAGAGGGTCCCACTGAAGCTTTCTTT
TRBD1 few TRBJ1-2 TRBV4-3 CASSQELQGASGYTF TGCGCCAGCAGCCAAGAGTTACAGGGGGCGAGTGGCTACACCTTC
- - TRBJ2-5 TRBV29-1 CSVEQGYKETQYF TGCAGCGTTGAACAGGGATACAAAGAGACCCAGTACTTC
TRBD2 - TRBJ2-1 TRBV5-1 CASSLTSDEQFF TGCGCCAGCAGCCTGACTAGCGATGAGCAGTTCTTC
TRBD2 - TRBJ2-1 TRBV7-2 CATVGSGGWDEQFF TGTGCGACCGTGGGGAGCGGGGGCTGGGATGAGCAGTTCTTC
- - TRBJ2-7 TRBV27 CASSLYGYEQYF TGTGCCAGCAGTTTATACGGCTACGAGCAGTACTTC
- - TRBJ1-2 TRBV20-1 CSARSRTRAGGYTF TGCAGTGCTAGATCGCGGACCAGGGCGGGTGGCTACACCTTC
- - TRBJ1-2 TRBV7-2 CASSGYRALSYGYTF TGTGCCAGCAGCGGATACAGGGCCCTTAGCTATGGCTACACCTTC
- - TRBJ2-4 TRBV20-1 CSASQPPENIQYF TGCAGTGCTAGCCAGCCCCCTGAGAACATTCAGTACTTC
- - TRBJ2-3 TRBV5-1 CASSTTRARTDTQYF TGCGCCAGCAGCACCACCAGGGCGCGCACAGATACGCAGTATTTT
- - TRBJ2-7 TRBV29-1 CSVEGPGAYEQYF TGCAGCGTCGAGGGGCCGGGGGCCTACGAGCAGTACTTC
- once TRBJ2-3 TRBV24-1 CATSDSTLGGRTTQYF TGTGCCACCAGTGATTCAACGCTGGGGGGAAGAACTACGCAGTATTTT
- - TRBJ1-1 TRBV6-6 CASSYARPNTEAFF TGTGCCAGCAGTTACGCCAGGCCGAACACTGAAGCTTTCTTT
TRBD2 - TRBJ2-4 TRBV4-3 CASSQGSGRARRAKNIQYF TGCGCCAGCAGCCAAGGTAGCGGGAGGGCCAGGAGAGCCAAAAACATTCAGTACTTC
TRBD1 few TRBJ1-2 TRBV12-3/TRBV12-4 CASSNPSGTGGGYTF TGTGCCAGCAGTAACCCATCCGGGACAGGGGGCGGCTACACCTTC
TRBD2 - TRBJ2-7 TRBV11-2 CASSLVRWMTSGRASYEQYF TGTGCCAGCAGCTTAGTCAGGTGGATGACTAGCGGGAGGGCCTCCTACGAGCAGTACTTC
- few TRBJ2-1 TRBV5-1 CASSLEGVSSYNEQFF TGCGCCAGCAGCTTGGAGGGGGTAAGCTCCTACAATGAGCAGTTCTTC
TRBD1 - TRBJ2-7 TRBV6-2/TRBV6-3 CASSRQGTGPYEQYF TGTGCCAGCAGTAGACAGGGCACAGGACCTTACGAGCAGTACTTC
TRBD2 few TRBJ2-5 TRBV6-5 CASSYRRTGGLATQYF TGTGCCAGCAGTTACAGGAGAACGGGGGGGCTCGCGACCCAGTACTTC
TRBD1 few TRBJ1-1 TRBV7-6 CASSLAGGGVGTEAFF TGTGCCAGCAGCTTAGCAGGGGGCGGTGTGGGCACTGAAGCTTTCTTT